The 10 T cell receptor beta chains below all came from one sample that was sequenced in a study of T-cell memory formation after mild COVID-19. In TCRdb, the 5' RACE reads were re-called with MiXCR into one record per CDR3 protein. The repertoire holds around 130,000 distinct CDR3 sequences, with about 6% as singletons. Sequenced input: PBMCs or a T cell subset sorted from them (not recorded which). The receptors here all came from an adult woman who had mild COVID-19 (a few samples of this study predate the infection). Cell type and time point are not known.

In this sample, this clonotype turned up a few times. The chain employs TRBV7-9 and TRBJ1-2; D is possibly TRBD1 (5 bases). CDR1 is SEHNR, CDR2 FQNEAQ, per germline (reference sequence). The CDR3 runs 14 residues. V gave up 5 bases and J gave up 3 bases, with 13 bases separating them. The CDR3 loop is CASSPGGEDYGYTF. In DNA, the CDR3 is TGTGCCAGCAGCCCCGGGGGGGAAGACTATGGCTACACCTTC. The full variable domain, completed using reference TRBV7-9 and TRBJ1-2, is DTGVSQNPRHKITKRGQNVTFRCDPISEHNRLYWYRQTLGQGPEFLTYFQNEAQLEKSRLLSDRFSAERPKGSFSTLEIQRTEQGDSAMYLCASSPGGEDYGYTFGSGTRLTVV.

V usage is TRBV4-1 and J usage is TRBJ1-2; D is perhaps TRBD1 (6 bases). Trimming left V 0 bases short and J 4 bases short, with 9 bases between. The CDR3 has 14 amino acids. Germline values: CDR1 MGHRA, CDR2 YSYEKL. CDR3 in DNA: TGCGCCAGCAGCCAAGAAGGACAGATCTATGGCTACACCTTC. Encoded protein: CASSQEGQIYGYTF.

The J gene is TRBJ2-7, the V gene TRBV5-1, with D tentatively TRBD2 (5 bases). The CDR3 extends over 12 amino acids. Germline V CDR1 and CDR2: SGHRS, YFSETQ. The germline V and J ends were trimmed by 4 bases and 6 bases, with 11 bases remaining between them. CDR3 protein: CASSTAGGEQYF. The DNA for the CDR3 is TGCGCCAGCAGCACTGCGGGTGGCGAGCAGTACTTC.

This chain connects TRBV20-1 to TRBJ2-1, with D unclear. The CDR3 is 14 residues long. The germline V and J ends were trimmed by 6 bases and 0 bases, with 12 bases remaining between them. The germline gives CDR1 DFQATT, CDR2 SNEGSKA (reference sequence). The CDR3 protein is CSAPPRLSYNEQFF. CDR3 coding DNA: TGCAGTGCCCCCCCGAGACTCTCCTACAATGAGCAGTTCTTC.

The chain joins TRBV20-1 to TRBJ2-3; 8 nucleotides align to TRBD1. Trimming at V came to 5 bases and at J to 6 bases, leaving 7 bases not matched to a gene. CDR3 size: 13 residues. Per the germline V gene, CDR1 is DFQATT and CDR2 is SNEGSKA (reference sequence). CDR3 loop: CSAPDRGLDTQYF. Written as DNA, the CDR3 is TGCAGTGCTCCCGACAGGGGACTGGATACGCAGTATTTT.

The V gene is TRBV20-1, the J gene TRBJ2-5; D unclear. Germline CDR1 is DFQATT and CDR2 is SNEGSKA (reference sequence). The CDR3 consists of 14 residues. The V and J ends lost 2 bases and 5 bases respectively, with 15 bases between them. The CDR3 is CSARSPTTEETQYF. The CDR3 region has the DNA TGCAGTGCTAGATCCCCAACTACGGAGGAGACCCAGTACTTC.

DNA for the CDR3: TGCGCCAGCATGCGCTCAGGAGACCCCGGGGAGCTGTTTTTT. Translation gives CASMRSGDPGELFF. J is TRBJ2-2 and V is TRBV23-1; no definite D call. TRBV23-1 is an ORF, and what it does is uncertain. V was cut by 7 bases and J by 6 bases, with 15 bases left in between. The CDR3 totals 14 residues.

This clonotype was counted at least ten times. The chain uses TRBV7-9 and TRBJ2-3; 14 bases align to TRBD2. The CDR3 loop spans 16 amino acids. Germline values: CDR1 SEHNR, CDR2 FQNEAQ (reference sequence). With V trimmed by 3 bases and J by 5 bases, 4 bases remained unmatched. CDR3 coding DNA: TGTGCCAGCAGCTTGGGACTAGCGGGAGTCCTAGATACGCAGTATTTT. The encoded protein is CASSLGLAGVLDTQYF.

This clonotype has a count of ten or more. The chain joins TRBV6-5 to TRBJ2-7; D may be TRBD1 (6 bases). CDR1 MNHEY and CDR2 SVGAGI come from the germline V gene. Trimming cost V 0 bases and J 5 bases, with 11 bases left between them. This CDR3 spans 14 amino acids. Here the CDR3 reads CASSYSWDINEQYF. CDR3 nucleotide sequence: TGTGCCAGCAGTTACTCCTGGGACATTAACGAGCAGTACTTC.

A few counts support this clonotype. V is TRBV29-1 and J is TRBJ2-2; possibly TRBD1 for D (5 bases). The CDR3 consists of 11 residues. Germline assignment: CDR1 SQVTM and CDR2 ANQGSEA. V dropped 7 bases and J dropped 6 bases, with 9 bases sitting between them. The CDR3 DNA reads TGCAGCGCCAGGGTCGCCGGGGAGCTGTTTTTT. Amino acid sequence: CSARVAGELFF.